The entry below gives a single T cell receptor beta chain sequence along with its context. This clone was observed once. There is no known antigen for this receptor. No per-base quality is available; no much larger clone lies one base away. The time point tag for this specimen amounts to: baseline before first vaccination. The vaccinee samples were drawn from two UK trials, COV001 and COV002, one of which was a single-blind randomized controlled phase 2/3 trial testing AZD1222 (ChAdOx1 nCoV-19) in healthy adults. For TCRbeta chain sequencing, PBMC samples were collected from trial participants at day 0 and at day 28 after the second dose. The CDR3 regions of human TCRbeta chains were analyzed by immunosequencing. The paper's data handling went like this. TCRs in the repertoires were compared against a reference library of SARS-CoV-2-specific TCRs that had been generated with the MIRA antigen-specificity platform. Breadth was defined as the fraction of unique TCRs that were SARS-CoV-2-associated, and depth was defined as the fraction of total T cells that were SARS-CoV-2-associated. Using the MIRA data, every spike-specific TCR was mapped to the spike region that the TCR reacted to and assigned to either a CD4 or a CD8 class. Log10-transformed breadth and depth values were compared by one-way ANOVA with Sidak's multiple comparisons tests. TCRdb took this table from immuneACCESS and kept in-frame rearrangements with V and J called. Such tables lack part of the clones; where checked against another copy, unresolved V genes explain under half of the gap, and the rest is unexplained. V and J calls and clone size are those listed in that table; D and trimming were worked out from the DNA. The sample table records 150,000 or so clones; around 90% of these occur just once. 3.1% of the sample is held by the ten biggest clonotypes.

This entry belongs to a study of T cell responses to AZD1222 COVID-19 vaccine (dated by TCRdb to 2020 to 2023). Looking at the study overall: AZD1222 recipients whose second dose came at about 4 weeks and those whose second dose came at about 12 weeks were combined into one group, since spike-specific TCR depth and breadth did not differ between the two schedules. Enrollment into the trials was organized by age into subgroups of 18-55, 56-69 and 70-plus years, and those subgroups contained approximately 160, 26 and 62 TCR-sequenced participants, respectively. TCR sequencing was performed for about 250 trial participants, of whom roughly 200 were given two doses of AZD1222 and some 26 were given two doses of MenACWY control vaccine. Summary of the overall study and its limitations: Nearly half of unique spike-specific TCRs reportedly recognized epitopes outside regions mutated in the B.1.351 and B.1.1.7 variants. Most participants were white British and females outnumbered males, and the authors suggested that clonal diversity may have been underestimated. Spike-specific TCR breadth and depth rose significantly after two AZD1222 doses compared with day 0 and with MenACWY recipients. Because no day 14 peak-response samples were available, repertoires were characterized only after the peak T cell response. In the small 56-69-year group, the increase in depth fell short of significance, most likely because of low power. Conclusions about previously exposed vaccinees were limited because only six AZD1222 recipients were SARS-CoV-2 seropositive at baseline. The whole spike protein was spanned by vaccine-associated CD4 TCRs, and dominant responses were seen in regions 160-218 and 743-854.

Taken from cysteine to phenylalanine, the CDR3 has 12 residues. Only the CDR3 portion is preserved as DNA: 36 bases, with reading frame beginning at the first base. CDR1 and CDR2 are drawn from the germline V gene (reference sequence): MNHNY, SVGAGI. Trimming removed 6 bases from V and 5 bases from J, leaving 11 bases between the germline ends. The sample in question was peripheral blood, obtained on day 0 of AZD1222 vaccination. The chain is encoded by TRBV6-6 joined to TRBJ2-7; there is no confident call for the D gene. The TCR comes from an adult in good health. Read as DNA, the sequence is TGTGCCAGCAGGCCCCCCGGGCACGAGCAGTACTTC. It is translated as CASRPPGHEQYF.